These 6 T cell receptor beta chains were all obtained from the same sample, sequenced in a study of cytomegalovirus exposure and HLA in healthy donors. Primers: 60 Vbeta forward and 13 Jbeta reverse. Produced via immunoSEQ multiplex PCR; TCRdb's table is partial and in-frame only. The sample consists of about 63,000 clones, around 80% of them appearing once. The sample comprised PBMCs. The receptors were sampled from a woman in her twenties or thirties in good health and CMV-seronegative.

This clone has a single count. The rearrangement uses TRBV19 and TRBJ1-4, with TRBD1 matching over 10 bases. CDR1 is LNHDA and CDR2 is SQIVND in the germline V gene (reference sequence). This CDR3 region has 16 residues. V shed 3 bases, J shed 5 bases, and the junction held 6 bases outside the gene matches. CDR3 protein: CASSMGQGKGNEKLFF. The CDR3 bases are TGTGCCAGTAGTATGGGACAGGGGAAGGGAAATGAAAAACTGTTTTTT.

The V call is TRBV27, the J call TRBJ1-4; a possible D gene is TRBD1 (6 bases). V lost 4 bases and J 5 bases, leaving 23 bases between the germline ends. There are 18 residues in the CDR3. Germline CDR1 reads MNHEY; CDR2 reads SMNVEV (reference sequence). The CDR3 bases are TGTGCCAGCAGTTACCGCCACCAGGTCGGACAGCCGAATGAAAAACTGTTTTTT. The encoded protein is CASSYRHQVGQPNEKLFF.

This chain links TRBV5-1 with TRBJ1-2, with 10 bases matching TRBD1. Germline CDR1 reads SGHRS; CDR2 reads YFSETQ. Unmatched junction bases numbered 11, after V lost 4 bases and J lost 5 bases. The CDR3 is 16 amino acids. Here the CDR3 reads CASSGAGTGEMYGYTF. DNA of the CDR3: TGCGCCAGCAGCGGCGCCGGGACAGGGGAGATGTATGGCTACACCTTC. Supplemented by reference TRBV5-1 and TRBJ1-2, the full variable domain reads KAGVTQTPRYLIKTRGQQVTLSCSPISGHRSVSWYQQTPGQGLQFLFEYFSETQRNKGNFPGRFSGRQFSNSRSEMNVSTLELGDSALYLCASSGAGTGEMYGYTFGSGTRLTVV.

The V and J genes are TRBV7-2 and TRBJ1-2; D is undetermined. The CDR3 runs 13 residues. The V end lost 4 bases, the J end lost 4 bases, and 10 bases lay between the germline ends. CDR1 SGHTA and CDR2 FQGNSA come from the germline V gene. The CDR3 DNA follows: TGTGCCAGCAGCTCTTCGGAGGGCTATGGCTACACCTTC. Translation gives CASSSSEGYGYTF.

The V gene is TRBV6-6, the J gene TRBJ2-4, with TRBD2 identical over 8 bases. Germline V gene sequence: CDR1 MNHNY, CDR2 SVGAGI (reference sequence). This CDR3 region has 16 residues. With 7 bases clipped from V and 2 bases from J, the junction kept 10 bases outside the gene matches. In nucleotides, the CDR3 is TGTGCCAGCACCCTCGCGGGAGGATTCTCCAAAAACATTCAGTACTTC. This sequence encodes CASTLAGGFSKNIQYF.

The CDR3 region has the DNA TGTGCCAGCAGCCCACTATCTAAAGGCCCAGATACGCAGTATTTT. This sequence encodes CASSPLSKGPDTQYF. The chain is built from TRBV7-6 and TRBJ2-3, with no clear D. This CDR3 has 15 residues. CDR1 SGHVS and CDR2 FNYEAQ come from the germline V gene. V was shortened by 5 bases and J by 4 bases, with 16 bases between the two germline ends.